This T cell receptor beta chain derives from a study of shared clonotypes between healthy human individuals. This clone was counted between two and nine times. CD4+ cells were split into CD45RA+ naive and CD45RA-negative memory subsets. Produced via immunoSEQ multiplex PCR; TCRdb's table is partial and in-frame only. This table holds roughly 1,500,000 clones, 97% to 99% found once. V was pared by 4 bases and J by 4 bases, with 6 bases of the junction left unmatched. The CDR3 has 14 amino acids. Per germline, CDR1 LNHDA and CDR2 SQIVND (reference sequence). The sequencing input was naive CD4+ T cells sorted from blood. Regarding subset: CD45RA+ positively selected. The chain is built from TRBV19 and TRBJ1-2, with 7 bases that match TRBD1. The sequence was collected from a man aged 25-45 years in good health. CDR3 DNA sequence: TGTGCCAGTAGTACAAACAGGGGTGCCTATGGCTACACCTTC. It is translated as CASSTNRGAYGYTF.